The following is a TCR beta chain sequence with its context. Its antigen is unknown. Germline is not matched at one junction end, which may reflect a read error. The donors were a few dozen Caucasian individuals from Russia, aged roughly 6 to 100 years, who were systemically healthy. Each donor gave about 9.7 milliliters of peripheral blood, drawn into EDTA-treated Vacutainer tubes. Ficoll-Paque density-gradient centrifugation was used to isolate PBMCs, with at least 6.5 million obtained per sample. Total RNA was extracted from PBMCs with Trizol reagent, with at least 5.5 micrograms obtained per sample. For every donor, an aliquot of PBMCs went through flow cytometry to measure the percentages of naive CD45RAhigh/CD27high T cells. This sample was taken from a study of blood T cells in healthy people across ages (dated by TCRdb to about 2015). About the investigation overall: Template switching captured roughly one uniquely barcoded TCR beta cDNA molecule per two T cells in model experiments. Age-related changes in TCR beta repertoire diversity were measured in the study by deep sequencing normalized with unique cDNA molecular identifiers. Donors were grouped into four age groups: young (average 16 years), middle-aged (roughly 38), aged (about 59) and long-lived (approximately 75). Using the same blood draw, the study looked at two additional independent replicas of 1 million unique cDNA reads for two donors, one aged 18 to 30 and the other aged 80 or older. The full study reports these points: Bulk unsorted PBMC profiling prevented conclusive comparison of naive and antigen-experienced compartments. The long-lived group showed more naive CD4+ T cells, fewer expanded clones and increased TCR diversity than the aged group, suggesting age selection. Because donor CMV infection status was unknown, age-related changes in expanded clonotypes were potentially confounded. Observed TCR beta diversity per million T cells fell roughly linearly with age, and a significant reduction was already apparent by age about 38. Observed TCR beta diversity correlated strongly with the percentage of naive T cells measured by flow cytometry. Total diversity estimates from one million sequenced T cells were considered lower bounds and underestimates.

Receptor amplification or capture employed 5' RACE. Sequenced using an Illumina HiSeq 2500. A second PCR of roughly 6 to 11 cycles was run with a J-beta primer mix and a sample-barcoded 5' primer. Each TCR beta cDNA molecule received a unique molecular identifier from a template-switch 5' adaptor carrying 12 random nucleotides. Each sample yielded at least 2.5 million CDR3-containing paired-end reads. The Mint cDNA synthesis kit, primed by a TRBC-specific oligonucleotide, was used to synthesize first-strand cDNA from all RNA. After uracil-DNA glycosylase treatment, a first 18-cycle PCR used universal primers M1SS and BC2_uni_R on all cDNA. Per the original workflow: For normalization, 1 million high-quality reads, each with a distinct molecular identifier, were randomly selected from each sample. Instead of being binned into consensus sequences, reads that shared molecular identifiers were thrown out. MiTCR, set to a Q25 quality threshold and the strictest error-elimination algorithm, was used for CDR3 identification, clonotype clustering and error correction. A nonparametric unseen species model with Euler transformation was used to estimate a lower bound on total TCR beta diversity. TCRdb reprocessing: public reads trimmed at Q25 with fastp, clones called with MiXCR, in-frame beta chains kept. Under each unique CDR3 protein, matching rows form one entry showing the most common genes and DNA. These V and J calls are TCRdb output, not the study's own analysis. This sample is represented by fewer than 800,000 distinct CDR3 sequences; 25% of them were singletons. Roughly a tenth of the sample belongs to the ten largest clones.

The CDR3, cysteine through phenylalanine, is 11 amino acids long. The sequence is cut down to CDR3 DNA, 33 bases in frame from base 1. As encoded in the germline V gene, CDR1 is SGHDT while CDR2 is YYEEEE. A further study also used this sample, focusing on T cells of mothers and their children. From that second study: Nine systemically healthy Caucasian individuals, comprising three mothers and their six children, were included as donors. cDNA synthesis consumed the entire amount of extracted RNA, loaded at around 1.4 ug RNA in each 15 ul reaction. In the second PCR, the M1S primer added sample barcodes and 2-4 random nucleotides. Over 8 million TCR beta CDR3 reads came from each mother, compared with about 3.2 million reads from each child. Thymic selection similarly shapes TCR recombination output in related and unrelated pairs, with minor effect from inherited differences. Normalized repertoire overlap in related mother-child pairs was always slightly higher than in unrelated mother-child pairs, but the difference was never significant. No persistent microchimeric T cell clones were detected, at a sensitivity of approximately 110 clones per million clonotypes. To look for features that set related mother-child pairs apart from unrelated individuals, the researchers ran deep NGS to compare the TCR beta repertoires of mothers and children. On average, the children were roughly 10 +/- 4 years old, while the mothers were about 37 +/- 4 years old. After adapters were ligated using NEBNext reagents, the libraries underwent 100+100 nt paired-end sequencing on an Illumina HiSeq 2000. Mother and child libraries were prepared a month apart and sequenced in separate runs to prevent cross-contamination. For each donor, between roughly 450,000 and 2,300,000 distinct TCR beta clonotypes were identified. Naive TCR beta clonotypes were estimated from low-frequency clonotypes matched to each donor's FACS-determined naive share, without sorting.

The chain is made from TRBV5-6 and TRBJ2-5, and 8 junction bases match TRBD2. This TCR came from a boy aged 5-17 years in good health. Sequenced: blood. The DNA reads as follows: TGTGCCAGCAGCCAAGGGACTAGAGAGTTCTTC. Its coded protein is CASSQGTREFF. This CDR3, with the reference TRBV5-6 and TRBJ2-5 proteins standing in past its ends, gives the full variable domain DAGVTQSPTHLIKTRGQQVTLRCSPKSGHDTVSWYQQALGQGPQFIFQYYEEEERQRGNFPDRFSGHQFPNYSSELNVNALLLGDSALYLCASSQGTREFFGPGTRLLVL.